The clone carrying this T cell receptor beta chain came up once. V was pared by 6 bases and J by 7 bases, with 13 bases between. Germline V gene sequence: CDR1 MDHEN, CDR2 SYDVKM. CDR3 length: 13 residues. Reverse transcription of roughly 0.45 to 1 ug RNA used random hexamers. The CDR3 of TCR beta was amplified by immunoSEQ multiplex PCR across 54 Vbeta and 13 Jbeta. TCRdb itself ran the immunoSEQ multiplex PCR reads through MiXCR, one entry per CDR3 protein. Of around 170,000 distinct CDR3 sequences listed, 85% to 95% are singletons. These data belong to a study of CD8 T cells in Susac syndrome. This TCR was sampled from a human donor with multiple sclerosis. Sample: CD8+ T cells from PBMCs. The chain couples TRBV28 to TRBJ2-1, with a weak D call TRBD2 (5 bases). CDR3 in amino acids: CASSNLPGNEQFF. CDR3 sequence (DNA): TGTGCCAGCAGCAACCTACCGGGAAATGAGCAGTTCTTC. The full variable domain, completed using reference TRBV28 and TRBJ2-1, is DVKVTQSSRYLVKRTGEKVFLECVQDMDHENMFWYRQDPGLGLRLIYFSYDVKMKEKGDIPEGYSVSREKKERFSLILESASTNQTSMYLCASSNLPGNEQFFGPGTRLTVL.